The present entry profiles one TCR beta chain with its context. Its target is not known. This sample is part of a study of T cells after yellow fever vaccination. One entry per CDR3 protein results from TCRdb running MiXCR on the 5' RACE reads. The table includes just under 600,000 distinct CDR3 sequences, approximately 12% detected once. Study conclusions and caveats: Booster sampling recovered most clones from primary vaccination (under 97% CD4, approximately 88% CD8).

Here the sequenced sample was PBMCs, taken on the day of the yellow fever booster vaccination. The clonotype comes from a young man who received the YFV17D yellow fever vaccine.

This CDR3 is CASSLGEGGELFF. Here the CDR3 DNA reads TGTGCCAGCAGTTTAGGCGAAGGCGGGGAGCTGTTTTTT. V usage is TRBV12-3 or TRBV12-4 and J usage is TRBJ2-2; D unclear. V lost 1 base and J lost 7, with 7 bases in between. CDR3 length: 13 amino acids.